This T cell receptor (beta chain) was found in a study of blood T cell repertoires in COVID-19 (dated by TCRdb to the early 2020s). Regarding the study in general: Samples covering the acute and convalescent phases of COVID-19 were provided by collaborators in the United States, Italy and Spain. The prospective study material was composed of cDNA or gDNA derived from T cells, B-cell-depleted T cells, or PBMCs. Deeply sampled blood TCRbeta repertoires from subjects exposed to, actively infected with, or recovered from COVID-19 were included in the dataset. A freely available public database, intended as a resource for researchers studying the immune response to SARS-CoV-2, is where the repertoires were released. The samples were drawn from the first 160 participants of the ongoing ImmuneRACE study and from 1,254 subjects provided by 6 global collaborators. The sample metadata nearly always contained a de-identified subject ID, COVID-19 status, age in years and sex. Where HLA class I and class II types were available, the types were taken from metadata supplied by the sample provider, not from assay-based typing. Results the study describes overall, beyond this receptor: The quantity of clinical and demographic metadata differed by source and by participant and was supplied without curation.

TCRbeta CDR3 regions were amplified from genomic DNA using the immunoSEQ Assay, a bias-controlled multiplex PCR. The authors' pipeline ran thus. Within the assay, amplification of reference gene primers was used to estimate how many nucleated cells each sample contained. To quantify the absolute abundance of each unique TCRbeta CDR3 rearrangement, sequence reads were collapsed and filtered. Productive Simpson clonality was computed per sample as the square root of Simpson's diversity index over productive rearrangements. TCRdb took this table from immuneACCESS and kept in-frame rearrangements with V and J called. Such tables lack part of the clones; where checked against another copy, unresolved V genes explain under half of the gap, and the rest is unexplained. For V, J and clone size, that table is used; D and trimming come from the DNA. Recorded for this sample are about 370,000 clones; around 92% of them occurred a single time. Around 3% of the sample comes from the top ten.

The CDR3, cysteine through phenylalanine, is 19 amino acids long. Just the 57-base CDR3 DNA is kept, in frame starting at base 1. The germline V gene sets CDR1 to SGHVS and CDR2 to FNYEAQ. V ends up 4 bases short and J 0 bases short, with an unmatched junction base count of 10. One collaborating source in Seattle enrolled patients while the patients were actively infected and followed the patients over time throughout the course of disease. Whole blood was collected in K2EDTA tubes by collaborating institutions according to the institutions' own protocols. For TCRbeta analysis, collaborator samples were shipped as frozen whole blood, as isolated PBMCs, or as DNA extracted from either sample type. Concerning this clone: Its antigen is not yet known. Nothing much larger sits one base from this clone, and base qualities are not available.

The clonotype originates from a woman in her 30s with COVID-19, enrolled during active disease. The chain is assembled from TRBV7-6 and TRBJ2-2; 11 bases in the middle match TRBD2. The specimen was peripheral blood. The DNA sequence is TGTGCCAGCAGCTCAGACCCTACTAGCGGGGGAGCGAACACCGGGGAGCTGTTTTTT. Its protein reads: CASSSDPTSGGANTGELFF.